This T cell receptor beta chain was found in a study of T cells after yellow fever vaccination. V was cut by 2 bases and J by 5 bases, with 10 bases left in between. This CDR3 contains 13 residues. CDR1 is SGHKS, CDR2 YYEKEE, per germline (reference sequence). One entry per CDR3 protein, called by TCRdb with MiXCR from the 5' RACE reads. Of some 320,000 distinct CDR3 sequences in the sample, roughly 4.3% were seen once. This clonotype has just a few counts. This clonotype originated in a man between 18 and 35 years old who received the YFV17D yellow fever vaccine. The source material was PBMCs, sampled 5 days after the yellow fever booster vaccination. The genes are TRBV5-5 and TRBJ1-1; no reliable D call. The CDR3 region is CASSFPGLTEAFF. CDR3 nucleotides: TGTGCCAGCAGCTTCCCGGGATTAACTGAAGCTTTCTTT.